Listed below are T cell receptor beta chains from one sample, sequenced in a study of T cells after yellow fever vaccination. TCRdb re-called the 5' RACE reads through MiXCR, storing one row per CDR3 protein. Counted here are 95,000 to 100,000 distinct CDR3 sequences, roughly 5.2% occurring once; the ten biggest clones make up over 40%. The starting material was CD8+ T cells sorted from PBMCs, obtained 10 days after the yellow fever booster vaccination. These receptors originate from a man between 18 and 29 years old who received the YFV17D yellow fever vaccine. The conserved cysteine and the conserved F or W are not part of the CDR3 here. Some rows mark clone size as missing; the rest say once, few, many or name a class of expanded clone.

clone size | J gene | V gene | CDR3 protein
many | TRBJ2-2 | TRBV7-9 | ASSFRGSDTGELF
few | TRBJ2-1 | TRBV7-2 | ASSFPILRHEQF
NA | TRBJ2-3 | TRBV7-2 | ASSFPLGLAGGYTDTQY
many | TRBJ2-2 | TRBV4-2 | ASRRLANFQTGELF
many | TRBJ2-3 | TRBV7-6 | ASSRYGESTDTQY
NA | TRBJ2-1 | TRBV9 | ASSVTVLSSYNEQF
NA | TRBJ1-1 | TRBV4-1 | ASSQANMPEAF
many | TRBJ2-4 | TRBV6-5 | ASSPVGGRWGNIQY
NA | TRBJ1-6 | TRBV9 | ASQKRDGGNSPLH
few | TRBJ2-1 | TRBV29-1 | SVVGVDRVNEQF
NA | TRBJ1-1 | TRBV10-3 | AISEEGPDRRNTEAF
few | TRBJ2-3 | TRBV5-1 | ASSPDISFTDTQY
few | TRBJ2-1 | TRBV27 | ASSGDDQYDEQF
NA | TRBJ2-7 | TRBV6-2/TRBV6-3 | ASSYSPDRDHEQY
few | TRBJ1-1 | TRBV29-1 | SVSRMNTEAF
NA | TRBJ2-3 | TRBV5-5 | ASSLAPGTSTDTQY
many | TRBJ1-1 | TRBV7-2 | ASSLDRGMNTEAF
NA | TRBJ2-1 | TRBV16 | ASSQYAESGYNEQF
many | TRBJ2-7 | TRBV12-3/TRBV12-4 | ASSPPGTSAYEQY
NA | TRBJ2-6 | TRBV7-2 | ASSPQGRSGANVLT
few | TRBJ2-1 | TRBV9 | ASSVSGGGALVNEQF
few | TRBJ1-2 | TRBV29-1 | SVQGDGYT
NA | TRBJ1-2 | TRBV7-9 | ASSLGQMEGYT
few | TRBJ2-5 | TRBV10-3 | AISDSVGAIQETQY
many | TRBJ1-5 | TRBV12-3/TRBV12-4 | ASSLTTSNQPQH
NA | TRBJ2-5 | TRBV13 | ASSQQGYLGSQETQY
few | TRBJ2-7 | TRBV5-1 | ASSRGYEQY
many | TRBJ2-5 | TRBV7-8 | ASSLWTGVEETQY
many | TRBJ1-1 | TRBV5-5 | ASSLHPGQGAITEAF
few | TRBJ1-6 | TRBV6-2/TRBV6-3 | ASSSENSPLH
few | TRBJ2-6 | TRBV27 | ASTTGVSGANVLT
NA | TRBJ2-3 | TRBV27 | ASQLAPPDTDTQY
NA | TRBJ2-2 | TRBV7-8 | ASSRTRLAGGHLPGELF
NA | TRBJ1-1 | TRBV29-1 | SVRWGSYTEAF
many | TRBJ2-1 | TRBV7-2 | ASSLAGHGNEQF
NA | TRBJ2-5 | TRBV7-9 | ASSFLSLASETQY
NA | TRBJ2-5 | TRBV7-2 | ASSPAPSGGAKTQY
few | TRBJ2-7 | TRBV20-1 | SAQASYEQY
NA | TRBJ2-2 | TRBV12-1 | ASSPDWGAGTGELF
few | TRBJ2-5 | TRBV4-2 | ASSQEFGVETQY
many | TRBJ2-5 | TRBV4-1 | ASSSYGAGGRQETQY
many | TRBJ1-1 | TRBV27 | ASTLTGGNTEAF
few | TRBJ2-7 | TRBV5-6 | ASRRDAVYYEQY
few | TRBJ2-1 | TRBV7-2 | ASSLVGGDATPSNEQF
many | TRBJ2-4 | TRBV11-2 | ASSLDRWKQRAKNIQY
many | TRBJ2-7 | TRBV5-1 | ASSWTDSAPFYEQY
NA | TRBJ2-1 | TRBV7-9 | ASSLRAYDNEQF
NA | TRBJ1-4 | TRBV19 | ASSIRGLEKLF
few | TRBJ2-7 | TRBV4-1 | ASSQVSGLKYEQY
many | TRBJ2-7 | TRBV6-5 | ASSYSQANEQY
many | TRBJ2-5 | TRBV7-6 | ASSLTGPQETQY
few | TRBJ2-5 | TRBV7-8 | ASSLDLFSETQY
NA | TRBJ2-3 | TRBV24-1 | ATSDGTSGGDTQY
few | TRBJ1-1 | TRBV23-1 | ASSHPNNQNTEAF
few | TRBJ1-6 | TRBV9 | ASSVGPGRSPLH
many | TRBJ2-1 | TRBV27 | ASSFGQGSINEQF
NA | TRBJ2-4 | TRBV6-1 | ASSEARGAWGKNIQY
few | TRBJ2-5 | TRBV7-8 | ASVGAHPGTPLAAQY